This T cell receptor beta chain was sequenced during a study of cytomegalovirus exposure and HLA in healthy donors. General observations from the study: The Asian-associated ancestry cluster reportedly had fewer N-insertions than the approximately 650-donor mean in a later analysis. In a later analysis, HLA-C alleles had the fewest associated TCRs, DRB1 alleles the most. The study put about 180 TCR beta chains on its list as cytomegalovirus-associated.

Worth noting for this clone: Its antigen remains unknown.

Use of 60 Vbeta and 13 Jbeta primers characterized the PCR. Profiled with immunoSEQ multiplex PCR; TCRdb holds only in-frame clones, not every one. The data show about 110,000 clones, with about four fifths seen just once and 2.5% to 3% held by the top ten. V lost 4 bases, J lost 8 bases, and 15 bases lay in between. Germline V gene sequence: CDR1 SGHRS, CDR2 YFSETQ. The CDR3 loop spans 13 amino acids. Material for sequencing was PBMCs. The chain employs TRBV5-1 and TRBJ1-2; D perhaps matches TRBD1 (5 bases). This receptor was identified in a woman aged 18-29 years in good health and CMV-seropositive. The CDR3 spells CASSPGGGGGYTF. The DNA of the CDR3 is TGCGCCAGCAGCCCGGGGGGAGGAGGAGGCTACACCTTC.